What follows are 16 T cell receptor beta chains derived from one specimen sequenced in a study of cytomegalovirus exposure and HLA in healthy donors. The PCR was carried out with 60 Vbeta primers and 13 Jbeta primers. The protocol was immunoSEQ multiplex PCR, while the TCRdb copy is restricted to in-frame clones and leaves out a portion. The data show 60,000 to 75,000 clones, with roughly 68% seen just once and 3% to 3.5% held by the top ten. The source material was PBMCs. All receptors come from a woman between 45 and 60 years old in good health and CMV-seronegative.

This chain links TRBV25-1 with TRBJ1-1; D is perhaps TRBD1 (6 bases). CDR3 length: 14 residues. V was trimmed by 5 bases and J by 2 bases, leaving 12 bases between them. CDR1 is MGHDK, CDR2 SYGVNS, per germline. CDR3 residues: CASSKKTGNTEAFF. The CDR3 DNA is TGTGCCAGCAGTAAAAAGACAGGCAACACTGAAGCTTTCTTT.

This clone was found a few times. V usage is TRBV5-4 and J usage is TRBJ2-7; 8 bases map to TRBD2. V trimming: 4 bases; J trimming: 5 bases; junction bases outside the gene matches: 5. Per germline, CDR1 SGHNT and CDR2 YYREEE (reference sequence). The CDR3 has 13 residues. CDR3 sequence: CASSLTGRDEQYF. CDR3 nucleotide sequence: TGTGCCAGCAGCCTCACCGGGAGGGACGAGCAGTACTTC. The complete variable domain, with remaining parts taken from reference TRBV5-4 and TRBJ2-7, reads ETGVTQSPTHLIKTRGQQVTLRCSSQSGHNTVSWYQQALGQGPQFIFQYYREEENGRGNFPPRFSGLQFPNYSSELNVNALELDDSALYLCASSLTGRDEQYFGPGTRLTVT.

The V call is TRBV4-1, the J call TRBJ1-5, with D unclear. The CDR3 length is 16 residues. Germline values: CDR1 MGHRA, CDR2 YSYEKL. Trimming took off 0 bases at V and 0 bases at J, with 9 bases between the two ends. CDR3 protein: CASSQDYRDSNQPQHF. CDR3 DNA: TGCGCCAGCAGCCAAGATTACCGGGATAGCAATCAGCCCCAGCATTTT.

This clone has just a few counts. This chain connects TRBV12-5 to TRBJ2-3, with 11 bases that match TRBD2. The length of the CDR3 is 16 residues. V dropped 4 bases and J dropped 2; count of bases not matched to a gene: 5. The germline CDR1 and CDR2 sequences are LGHNT and FRNRAP. The CDR3 here is CASGSGTSGITDTQYF. CDR3 in DNA: TGTGCTAGTGGTTCCGGGACTAGCGGAATCACAGATACGCAGTATTTT.

V gene TRBV28 combines with J gene TRBJ1-2; TRBD1 matches at 7 bases. Germline CDR1 MDHEN, CDR2 SYDVKM. This CDR3 has 11 amino acids. The CDR3 here is CATGSNYGYTF. The CDR3 DNA reads TGTGCGACAGGGTCCAACTATGGCTACACCTTC.

The V and J genes are TRBV2 and TRBJ1-2; maybe TRBD1 (6 bases). CDR3 length: 15 amino acids. V dropped 4 bases and J dropped 0 bases, with 12 bases sitting between them. Per germline, CDR1 SNHLY and CDR2 FYNNEI. Here the CDR3 DNA reads TGTGCCAGCAGTGTCCGACAGGCGACTAACTATGGCTACACCTTC. Residues: CASSVRQATNYGYTF.

The chain joins TRBV6-5 to TRBJ2-3; the D gene is possibly TRBD2 (5 bases). V lost 6 bases, J lost 4 bases, and 14 bases lay in between. The CDR3 runs to 14 residues. Germline V gene data show CDR1 as MNHEY and CDR2 as SVGAGI. The CDR3: CASSPDGSSDTQYF. As DNA, the CDR3 is TGTGCCAGCAGCCCAGATGGGAGTTCAGATACGCAGTATTTT.

The rearrangement uses TRBV7-2 and TRBJ2-7; the match to TRBD1 covers 9 bases. Germline CDR1 is SGHTA and CDR2 is FQGNSA. This CDR3 is 15 amino acids long. With V trimmed by 5 bases and J by 3 bases, 8 bases remained unmatched. The CDR3 protein is CASSLASTGGYEQYF. As DNA, the CDR3 is TGTGCCAGCAGCCTCGCTTCGACAGGGGGCTACGAGCAGTACTTC.

The rearrangement links TRBV29-1 to TRBJ2-3; 12 nucleotides match TRBD2. This CDR3 spans 18 amino acids. J was trimmed by 0 bases and V by 4 bases; bases with no gene match: 11. The germline V gene encodes CDR1 SQVTM and CDR2 ANQGSEA. CDR3 in DNA: TGCAGCGTTGCCCTGACTAGCGGGAGCGACCTTAGCACAGATACGCAGTATTTT. Amino acids: CSVALTSGSDLSTDTQYF.

The chain recombines TRBV5-1 with TRBJ2-1; 9 bases are shared with TRBD2. Germline V gene lookup returns CDR1 SGHRS and CDR2 YFSETQ. V was clipped by 1 base and J by 12 bases; unmatched bases: 5. CDR3 length: 13 residues. This CDR3 is CASSLRLAGRQFF. The CDR3 region has the DNA TGCGCCAGCAGCTTGCGTCTAGCGGGAAGGCAGTTCTTC.

This sequence joins TRBV18 and TRBJ2-6, with 7 bases aligning to TRBD1. Unmatched junction bases numbered 14, after V lost 6 bases and J lost 0 bases. The CDR3 totals 19 residues. Germline CDR1 reads KGHSH; CDR2 reads LQKENI. The CDR3 loop is CASSPLGQAGSSGANVLTF. DNA for the CDR3: TGTGCCAGCTCCCCCTTAGGACAGGCCGGGTCCTCTGGGGCCAACGTCCTGACTTTC. The complete variable domain, with remaining parts taken from reference TRBV18 and TRBJ2-6, reads NAGVMQNPRHLVRRRGQEARLRCSPMKGHSHVYWYRQLPEEGLKFMVYLQKENIIDESGMPKERFSAEFPKEGPSILRIQQVVRGDSAAYFCASSPLGQAGSSGANVLTFGAGSRLTVL.

The chain is built from TRBV28 and TRBJ2-3; 7 positions agree with TRBD2. Germline V lookup: CDR1 MDHEN, CDR2 SYDVKM. With 8 bases clipped from V and 4 bases from J, the junction kept 6 bases outside the gene matches. This CDR3 has 13 amino acids. CDR3 in amino acids: CASSGRGADTQYF. Written as DNA, the CDR3 is TGTGCCAGCTCAGGACGGGGGGCAGATACGCAGTATTTT.

The chain joins TRBV27 to TRBJ1-2; 10 bases fit TRBD1. Trimming cost V 3 bases and J 4 bases; bases outside gene matches: 2. Germline V gene lookup returns CDR1 MNHEY and CDR2 SMNVEV (reference sequence). The CDR3 totals 14 residues. The CDR3 protein is CASSFRTGGYGYTF. CDR3 nucleotides: TGTGCCAGCAGTTTCCGGACAGGGGGCTATGGCTACACCTTC.

The chain employs TRBV7-9 and TRBJ2-7; tentative D call: TRBD2 (6 bases). Trimming took 5 bases from V and 1 from J, leaving 15 bases between them. This CDR3 comprises 15 residues. Germline-derived CDR1 and CDR2 are SEHNR and FQNEAQ (reference sequence). Here the CDR3 DNA reads TGTGCCAGCAGCAGGGCGGGGTCCCTGTCCTACGAGCAGTACTTC. It translates to CASSRAGSLSYEQYF.

This clone was observed a few times. The CDR3 loop reads CASSPQRTGELFF. The CDR3 DNA is TGTGCCAGCTCACCCCAGAGGACCGGGGAGCTGTTTTTT. The rearrangement uses TRBV18 and TRBJ2-2; D unresolved. The CDR3 runs 13 residues. The V and J ends lost 3 bases and 5 bases respectively, with 7 bases between them. The germline V gene has CDR1 KGHSH and CDR2 LQKENI. The entire variable domain, with the rest obtained from reference TRBV18 and TRBJ2-2, is as follows: NAGVMQNPRHLVRRRGQEARLRCSPMKGHSHVYWYRQLPEEGLKFMVYLQKENIIDESGMPKERFSAEFPKEGPSILRIQQVVRGDSAAYFCASSPQRTGELFFGEGSRLTVL.

The genes are TRBV29-1 and TRBJ1-1; 11 nucleotides align to TRBD1. The V segment lost 4 bases and the J segment 3 bases; nucleotides outside the gene matches: 4. From germline, CDR1 is SQVTM and CDR2 ANQGSEA. The CDR3 has 14 amino acids. CDR3 residues: CSVGRDRGYTEAFF. CDR3 bases: TGCAGCGTTGGTCGGGACAGGGGGTACACTGAAGCTTTCTTT.